This is a list of T cell receptor beta chains from one sample in a study of regulatory T cells in long-lasting Graves disease. MiXCR was run by TCRdb on the multiplex PCR reads, yielding one entry per CDR3 protein. The repertoire includes approximately 400,000 distinct CDR3 sequences, around 23% of them detected once, and 28% sits in the top ten. The input for sequencing was peripheral blood mononuclear cells (PBMCs), taken when the disease was refractory, from a patient treated with antithyroid drugs. The receptors derive from a woman in her thirties or forties with Graves disease. Both conserved end residues are part of each CDR3. Expanded clones get a size class; other rows say once, few or many, or leave the size out.

CDR3 protein: CASSLLAGGRQETQYF
clone size: .
V gene: TRBV27
J gene: TRBJ2-5

CDR3 protein: CASSEWELAGETQYF
clone size: many
V gene: TRBV25-1
J gene: TRBJ2-5

CDR3 protein: CASSLRNSYNEQFF
clone size: many
V gene: TRBV11-2
J gene: TRBJ2-1

CDR3 protein: CASRTAGTGNEKLFF
clone size: many
V gene: TRBV7-8
J gene: TRBJ1-4

CDR3 protein: CASSLAGARETQYF
clone size: many
V gene: TRBV2
J gene: TRBJ2-5

CDR3 protein: CASSRSTSGANVLTF
clone size: many
V gene: TRBV11-2
J gene: TRBJ2-6

CDR3 protein: CASSKRLAGARYEQYF
clone size: few
V gene: TRBV19
J gene: TRBJ2-7

CDR3 protein: CASKDQETQYF
clone size: many
V gene: TRBV11-2
J gene: TRBJ2-5

CDR3 protein: CASSSRLAGHSYEQYF
clone size: .
V gene: TRBV27
J gene: TRBJ2-7

CDR3 protein: CASSLGRSLSNYGYTF
clone size: many
V gene: TRBV11-2
J gene: TRBJ1-2

CDR3 protein: CASSLWTSPQETQYF
clone size: .
V gene: TRBV27
J gene: TRBJ2-5

CDR3 protein: CASSPGGISGNTIYF
clone size: .
V gene: TRBV27
J gene: TRBJ1-3

CDR3 protein: CASSDALAPYEQYF
clone size: .
V gene: TRBV6-1
J gene: TRBJ2-7

CDR3 protein: CASSPKWGEFPYEQYF
clone size: .
V gene: TRBV5-1
J gene: TRBJ2-7

CDR3 protein: CASSLGQFANYGYTF
clone size: .
V gene: TRBV9
J gene: TRBJ1-2

CDR3 protein: CASSQGPRQRWSPLHF
clone size: .
V gene: TRBV2
J gene: TRBJ1-6

CDR3 protein: CASSLEWTSGEGNEQFF
clone size: .
V gene: TRBV11-2
J gene: .